Shown below are 17 T cell receptor beta chains from a single sample sequenced in a study of T cell changes during pregnancy in multiple sclerosis. The repertoire was sequenced with immunoSEQ multiplex PCR; TCRdb's copy has only in-frame clones and lacks some. The sample yields about 44,000 clones, roughly 90% seen once. The specimen comprised CD4+ T cells from peripheral blood mononuclear cells, sampled in the third trimester of pregnancy. These receptors were taken from a female donor with multiple sclerosis, enrolled in a pregnancy study.

V and J are TRBV27 and TRBJ2-3, with 9 bases aligning to TRBD2. This CDR3 comprises 15 residues. Looked up from germline, CDR1 is MNHEY and CDR2 is SMNVEV (reference sequence). V was pared by 2 bases and J by 5 bases, with 5 bases of the junction left unmatched. The CDR3 reads CASSLRVSGRDTQYF. The CDR3 DNA follows: TGTGCCAGCAGTTTAAGGGTTAGCGGGAGAGATACGCAGTATTTT.

This chain uses TRBV4-2 with TRBJ2-7; 11 bases are a match to TRBD2. CDR1 and CDR2 from the germline V gene are LGHNA and YNFKEQ. V lost 0 bases to trimming and J lost 4 bases; unmatched junction nucleotides: 2. This CDR3 has 15 residues. The chain's CDR3 is CASSQELAGEYEQYF. The CDR3 DNA is TGTGCCAGCAGCCAAGAACTAGCGGGAGAGTACGAGCAGTACTTC.

V usage is TRBV5-1 and J usage is TRBJ1-3; TRBD1 is a possible D gene (5 bases). The CDR3 sequence is 14 residues long. The V and J ends lost 5 bases and 0 bases respectively, with 9 bases between them. CDR1 and CDR2 (germline): SGHRS, YFSETQ. CDR3 region: CASRDGGSGNTIYF. The CDR3 DNA is TGCGCCAGCAGGGACGGGGGCTCTGGAAACACCATATATTTT. The entire variable domain, with the rest obtained from reference TRBV5-1 and TRBJ1-3, is as follows: KAGVTQTPRYLIKTRGQQVTLSCSPISGHRSVSWYQQTPGQGLQFLFEYFSETQRNKGNFPGRFSGRQFSNSRSEMNVSTLELGDSALYLCASRDGGSGNTIYFGEGSWLTVV.

In nucleotides, the CDR3 is TGTGCCAGCAGTTTAGCCGGACAGGTATCCGTTCAGTACTTC. It translates to CASSLAGQVSVQYF. The J gene is TRBJ2-4, the V gene TRBV28; 7 nucleotides match TRBD1. The CDR3 consists of 14 residues. The V and J ends lost 2 bases and 11 bases, in that order; junction bases with no gene match: 9. From germline, CDR1 is MDHEN and CDR2 SYDVKM.

The rearrangement uses TRBV25-1 and TRBJ2-1; possibly TRBD2 for D (6 bases). This CDR3 is built from 15 residues. Germline-derived CDR1 and CDR2 are MGHDK and SYGVNS. V was cut by 4 bases and J by 5 bases, with 15 bases left in between. CDR3 amino acids: CASSGWGEPNNEQFF. DNA for the CDR3: TGTGCCAGCAGTGGGTGGGGGGAACCGAACAATGAGCAGTTCTTC.

The rearrangement joins TRBV19 to TRBJ2-5; TRBD1 matches 9 bases. Trimming at V came to 5 bases and at J to 1 base, leaving 2 bases not matched to a gene. CDR1 is LNHDA and CDR2 is SQIVND in the germline V gene (reference sequence). This CDR3 has 14 amino acids. CDR3 amino acids: CASSPGQGQETQYF. The CDR3 DNA reads as TGTGCCAGTAGTCCGGGACAGGGCCAAGAGACCCAGTACTTC.

The chain links TRBV9 to TRBJ1-2; D not certain. The germline V gene encodes CDR1 SGDLS and CDR2 YYNGEE. Trimming removed 0 bases from V and 7 bases from J, with 10 bases in between. This CDR3 region has 13 residues. CDR3 coding DNA: TGTGCCAGCAGCGTAGCGGGTCCTGCTGGCTACACCTTC. Translating it yields CASSVAGPAGYTF.

The chain recombines TRBV5-4 with TRBJ2-7; D may be TRBD1 (6 bases). Germline CDR1 is SGHNT and CDR2 is YYREEE (reference sequence). V was cut by 2 bases and J by 6 bases, with 12 bases left in between. The CDR3 runs 13 residues. CDR3 sequence reads: CASSFGQPGEQYF. In nucleotides, the CDR3 is TGTGCCAGCAGCTTCGGACAGCCGGGCGAGCAGTACTTC. The variable domain in full, completed from reference TRBV5-4 and TRBJ2-7, reads ETGVTQSPTHLIKTRGQQVTLRCSSQSGHNTVSWYQQALGQGPQFIFQYYREEENGRGNFPPRFSGLQFPNYSSELNVNALELDDSALYLCASSFGQPGEQYFGPGTRLTVT.

In its sample, this clone was seen a few times. The V gene is TRBV11-2, the J gene TRBJ1-1; 7 positions agree with TRBD1. J gave up 1 base and V 2 bases, and 10 bases lay outside the gene matches. The CDR3 spans 17 residues. Germline loops: CDR1 SGHAT, CDR2 FQNNGV. In DNA, the CDR3 is TGTGCCAGCAGCTTACATATTTGGCAGGGGGAGAACACTGAAGCTTTCTTT. It yields the protein CASSLHIWQGENTEAFF.

J is TRBJ1-1 and V is TRBV14; D is unclear. The CDR3 runs to 11 residues. Germline loops: CDR1 SGHDN, CDR2 FVKESK. Trimming cost V 4 bases and J 9 bases, with 9 bases left between them. The CDR3 sequence: CASSLSRKAFF. CDR3 bases: TGTGCCAGCAGCCTAAGTAGAAAAGCTTTCTTT.

V usage is TRBV6-5 and J usage is TRBJ2-7; D is perhaps TRBD2 (6 bases). Trimming took 10 bases from V and 6 from J, leaving 22 bases between them. This CDR3 region has 14 residues. The V gene's germline CDR1 is MNHEY and CDR2 SVGAGI. The CDR3 reads CAISSGGRQGEQYF. As DNA, the CDR3 is TGTGCCATCTCCTCCGGGGGAAGGCAAGGCGAGCAGTACTTC.

The rearrangement joins TRBV7-9 to TRBJ2-1, with 9 positions matching TRBD2. V dropped 7 bases and J dropped 2; count of bases not matched to a gene: 6. The CDR3 totals 15 residues. Germline V gene sequence: CDR1 SEHNR, CDR2 FQNEAQ (reference sequence). CDR3 protein: CASNQAGGAYNEQFF. CDR3 nucleotides: TGTGCCAGCAACCAAGCGGGAGGCGCCTACAATGAGCAGTTCTTC.

The chain carries TRBV5-5 and TRBJ1-1, with D possibly matching TRBD1 (6 bases). Trimming took 3 bases from V and 5 from J, leaving 14 bases between them. This CDR3 is 14 amino acids long. CDR1 SGHKS and CDR2 YYEKEE come from the germline V gene (reference sequence). CDR3 in amino acids: CASSSRTGITEAFF. The CDR3 nucleotides are TGTGCCAGCAGCTCGCGAACAGGGATTACTGAAGCTTTCTTT.

V and J are TRBV19 and TRBJ2-3; perhaps TRBD1 as D (7 bases). The V and J ends lost 3 bases and 5 bases respectively, with 12 bases between them. CDR3 length: 14 residues. Germline V CDR1 and CDR2: LNHDA, SQIVND (reference sequence). In nucleotides, the CDR3 is TGTGCCAGTAGTATCAGGCAGGGGGGAGATACGCAGTATTTT. Its translation: CASSIRQGGDTQYF.

V and J are TRBV5-6 and TRBJ2-3; 8 positions match TRBD2. V dropped 4 bases and J dropped 3; count of bases not matched to a gene: 7. The length of the CDR3 is 15 residues. The germline CDR1 and CDR2 sequences are SGHDT and YYEEEE. CDR3 nucleotides: TGTGCCAGCAGCCCGGTCGGGAGGGCGACAGATACGCAGTATTTT. As protein: CASSPVGRATDTQYF.

The chain uses TRBV4-3 and TRBJ2-5, with D hard to call. The closer fit of TRBJ2-7 to the DNA end suggests the J call may be wrong. Germline V gene lookup returns CDR1 LGHNA and CDR2 YSLEER. CDR3 length: 15 amino acids. The CDR3 sequence is CASSQDLVASYEQYF. For the CDR3, the DNA is TGCGCCAGCAGCCAAGATCTAGTAGCCTCCTACGAGCAGTACTTC.

This clone has just a few counts. The chain is built from TRBV14 and TRBJ2-2; D is unresolved. The length of the CDR3 is 13 residues. Trimming cost V 3 bases and J 3 bases, with 5 bases left between them. Germline CDR1 reads SGHDN; CDR2 reads FVKESK. CDR3 bases: TGTGCCAGCAGCCACAGGTACACCGGGGAGCTGTTTTTT. Encoded protein: CASSHRYTGELFF.